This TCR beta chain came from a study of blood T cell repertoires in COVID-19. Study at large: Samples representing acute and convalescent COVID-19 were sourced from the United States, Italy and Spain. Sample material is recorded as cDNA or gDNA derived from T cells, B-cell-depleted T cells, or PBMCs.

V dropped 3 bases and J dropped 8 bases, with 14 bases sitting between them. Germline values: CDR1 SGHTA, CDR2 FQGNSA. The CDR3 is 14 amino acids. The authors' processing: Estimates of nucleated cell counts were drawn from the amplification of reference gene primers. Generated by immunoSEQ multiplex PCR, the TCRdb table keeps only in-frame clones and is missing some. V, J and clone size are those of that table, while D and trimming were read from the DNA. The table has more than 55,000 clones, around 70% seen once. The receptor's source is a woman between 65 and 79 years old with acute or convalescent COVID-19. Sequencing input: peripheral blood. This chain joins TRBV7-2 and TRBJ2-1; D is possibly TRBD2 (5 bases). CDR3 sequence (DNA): TGTGCCAGCAGCTTTTCGGGCTCGAGGGATGAGCAGTTCTTC. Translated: CASSFSGSRDEQFF.